This T cell receptor beta chain originates from a study of blood T cell repertoires in COVID-19. Study-wide context: The origin of the acute and convalescent COVID-19 samples was the United States, Italy and Spain. From T cells, B-cell-depleted T cells, or PBMCs came the material, which was cDNA or gDNA.

As handled by the study authors: Reference gene primer amplification gave nucleated cell count estimates. Only in-frame clones appear in the TCRdb table, and some are missing; sequencing was by immunoSEQ multiplex PCR. V, J and clone size are taken as reported in that table, and D and trimming were inferred from the DNA itself. The profile shows about 62,000 clones, more than 75% of them singletons. From germline, CDR1 is KGHDR and CDR2 SFDVKD. V was shortened by 3 bases and J by 3 bases, with 17 bases between the two germline ends. The CDR3 covers 17 residues. The sequence came from a man between 65 and 80 years old with acute or convalescent COVID-19. The rearrangement links TRBV24-1 to TRBJ2-4; maybe TRBD1 (6 bases). Sequencing input: peripheral blood. The CDR3 region has the DNA TGTGCCACCAGTGATGCCCCCGGTGCCAGGGGCAAAAACATTCAGTACTTC. Its translation is CATSDAPGARGKNIQYF.